This T cell receptor beta chain was sequenced for a study of Ad26.COV2.S vaccination and SARS-CoV-2 variants. Study results and limitations: Possibly, TCR breadth and depth analyses underestimated total T cell responses. Reported post-vaccination CD8+ and CD4+ T cell responses to spike showed substantial breadth.

This table comes from immunoSEQ multiplex PCR, and its TCRdb copy is limited to in-frame clones, with some not included. The sample gives nearly 400,000 clones, around nine tenths of which show up once; under 2% is in the top ten. This clone occurred a few times. Its target is unknown. The ends were cut back, 4 bases at V and 2 bases at J, with 9 bases in the middle. CDR3 length: 13 residues. CDR1 and CDR2 (germline): SGHNT, YYREEE (reference sequence). Noted treatment: some 19 received Ad26.COV2.S at low or high dose, single or two shots; 5 received placebo; per-sample allocation not given. Specimens were obtained on day 63 following the first vaccine or placebo injection. An Ad26 vector expressing Wuhan-strain SARS-CoV-2 spike served as the vaccine.

This receptor was obtained from a person between 18 and 65 years old who received the Ad26.COV2.S COVID-19 vaccine or a placebo. The chain recombines TRBV5-4 with TRBJ1-2; possible D gene TRBD1, 5 bases. Sequencing used peripheral blood, obtained in a trial of Ad26.COV2.S vaccine versus placebo. The CDR3 region is CASSLPGNYGYTF. CDR3 sequence (DNA): TGTGCCAGCAGCCTGCCAGGGAACTATGGCTACACCTTC.